Each of the 23 T cell receptor beta chains below was sequenced from the same sample in a study of T-cell memory formation after mild COVID-19. Via MiXCR, TCRdb re-called the 5' RACE reads, giving one row per CDR3 protein. The profile covers some 490,000 distinct CDR3 sequences, with 18% appearing a single time and 9% to 15% taken by the ten largest. Sequenced sample: PBMCs or a T cell subset sorted from them (not recorded which). The receptor set was obtained from an adult woman who had mild COVID-19 (a few samples of this study predate the infection). Cell type and time point are not known.

The chain has TRBV29-1 and TRBJ2-5, with D hard to call. The V gene lost 3 bases and the J gene lost 5 bases, with 10 bases spanning the gap. This CDR3 has 12 residues. Germline values: CDR1 SQVTM, CDR2 ANQGSEA. Written as DNA, the CDR3 is TGCAGCGTTGATAAGGCGCGGGAGACCCAGTACTTC. Its protein is CSVDKARETQYF.

This clonotype occurred a few times. The CDR3: CSVEDGRGRGDEQFF. As DNA, the CDR3 is TGCAGCGTTGAAGATGGACGGGGCCGGGGCGATGAGCAGTTCTTC. The rearrangement uses TRBV29-1 and TRBJ2-1; perhaps D is TRBD1 or TRBD2 (5 bases each). This CDR3 has 15 amino acids. Germline V gene data show CDR1 as SQVTM and CDR2 as ANQGSEA. Trimming removed 0 bases from V and 8 bases from J, with 17 bases in between.

The chain joins TRBV6-5 to TRBJ1-2; maybe TRBD1 (5 bases). From germline, CDR1 is MNHEY and CDR2 SVGAGI. The V end lost 6 bases, the J end lost 4 bases, and 12 bases lay between the germline ends. This CDR3 comprises 13 residues. This CDR3 is CASSLDTGYGYTF. The CDR3, as DNA: TGTGCCAGCAGCCTCGATACAGGCTATGGCTACACCTTC.

J is TRBJ1-1 and V is TRBV29-1, with D maybe TRBD1 (6 bases). Germline-derived CDR1 and CDR2 are SQVTM and ANQGSEA. The V end was cut by 2 bases, the J end by 8 bases, with 15 bases between. CDR3 size: 13 residues. CDR3: CSVELGAGGEAFF. The CDR3 DNA reads TGCAGCGTTGAATTGGGGGCTGGGGGGGAAGCTTTCTTT.

This clonotype has more than one count but fewer than ten. The chain links TRBV9 to TRBJ2-5; 7 nucleotides line up with TRBD2. V was pared by 0 bases and J by 4 bases, with 9 bases of the junction left unmatched. The germline V gene has CDR1 SGDLS and CDR2 YYNGEE. This CDR3 comprises 16 residues. The CDR3 loop is CASSVGQRGPLETQYF. CDR3 sequence (DNA): TGTGCCAGCAGCGTAGGTCAGCGGGGCCCACTAGAGACCCAGTACTTC.

The V gene is TRBV6-5, the J gene TRBJ1-1, with D maybe TRBD1 (6 bases). Trimming took 5 bases from V and 0 from J, leaving 13 bases between them. Looked up from germline, CDR1 is MNHEY and CDR2 is SVGAGI. The CDR3 is made up of 15 amino acids. CDR3 loop: CASSANRDLNTEAFF. The CDR3 DNA reads as TGTGCCAGCAGTGCAAACAGGGATTTGAACACTGAAGCTTTCTTT.

This rearrangement joins TRBV6-5 to TRBJ1-1; D gene unclear. Germline V gene lookup returns CDR1 MNHEY and CDR2 SVGAGI. Trimming took 5 bases from V and 5 from J, leaving 12 bases between them. The CDR3 is 13 residues long. DNA for the CDR3: TGTGCCAGCAGTCCACGGGATGGGACTGAAGCTTTCTTT. Translation gives CASSPRDGTEAFF.

The chain has TRBV5-5 and TRBJ1-2, with 9 bases matching TRBD1. The CDR3 has 17 residues. Germline CDR1 reads SGHKS; CDR2 reads YYEKEE (reference sequence). Losses at the gene ends were 2 bases for V and 0 bases for J; bases not matched to a gene: 8. In DNA, the CDR3 is TGTGCCAGCAGCTTACACGGGACAGGGCCAGCTAACTATGGCTACACCTTC. Translation: CASSLHGTGPANYGYTF. The full variable domain, its missing parts supplied by reference TRBV5-5 and TRBJ1-2, is DAGVTQSPTHLIKTRGQQVTLRCSPISGHKSVSWYQQVLGQGPQFIFQYYEKEERGRGNFPDRFSARQFPNYSSELNVNALLLGDSALYLCASSLHGTGPANYGYTFGSGTRLTVV.

CDR3 amino acids: CASSWTAGVLAKNIQYF. The CDR3 region has the DNA TGTGCCAGCAGTTGGACGGCCGGCGTACTAGCCAAAAACATTCAGTACTTC. The gene calls are TRBV12-3 or TRBV12-4 and TRBJ2-4; D gene uncertain. The CDR3 sequence is 17 residues long. The V end was cut by 4 bases, the J end by 0 bases, with 16 bases between.

V gene TRBV6-6 combines with J gene TRBJ1-6; tentative D call: TRBD1 (5 bases). Germline V gives CDR1 MNHNY, CDR2 SVGAGI (reference sequence). This CDR3 region has 17 residues. V was clipped by 6 bases and J by 6 bases, with 21 bases between them. The CDR3 here is CASRSARQLTPNSPLHF. The CDR3 nucleotides read TGTGCCAGCAGATCAGCTCGACAGCTTACTCCTAATTCACCCCTCCACTTT.

The chain joins TRBV6-2 or TRBV6-3 to TRBJ1-1; D is uncertain. The V gene lost 8 bases and the J gene lost 2 bases, with 6 bases spanning the gap. This CDR3 is built from 11 residues. Per germline, CDR1 MNHEY and CDR2 SVGEGT. CDR3 region: CASLSNTEAFF. The CDR3 DNA reads TGTGCCAGCCTTTCTAACACTGAAGCTTTCTTT.

The V call is TRBV5-1, the J call TRBJ2-4, with 7 positions matching TRBD1. In germline, CDR1 is SGHRS, CDR2 YFSETQ. V trimming: 3 bases; J trimming: 8 bases; junction bases outside the gene matches: 11. The CDR3 covers 15 residues. The DNA of the CDR3 is TGCGCCAGCAGCTGGCTTGACAGGGTAGGAGACATTCAGTACTTC. Translating it yields CASSWLDRVGDIQYF.

The chain couples TRBV19 to TRBJ2-7; 11 bases map to TRBD2. Trimming removed 6 bases from V and 3 bases from J; junction bases left unmatched: 1. CDR1 is LNHDA, CDR2 SQIVND, per germline (reference sequence). CDR3 length: 13 amino acids. CDR3 amino acids: CASRLAGDYEQYF. Here the CDR3 DNA reads TGTGCCAGTAGACTAGCGGGGGACTACGAGCAGTACTTC.

The gene calls are TRBV20-1 and TRBJ2-1; TRBD2 matches 8 bases. CDR1 DFQATT and CDR2 SNEGSKA come from the germline V gene (reference sequence). This CDR3 region has 14 residues. The V segment lost 5 bases and the J segment 0 bases; nucleotides outside the gene matches: 3. CDR3 nucleotides: TGCAGTGCTTACAGCGGGAGCTCCTACAATGAGCAGTTCTTC. This translates into CSAYSGSSYNEQFF.

V is TRBV12-3 or TRBV12-4 and J is TRBJ2-2; the D call may be TRBD1 or TRBD2 (5 bases each). Trimming removed 3 bases at V and 1 base at J, with 15 bases between. CDR3 length: 17 amino acids. The CDR3: CASSFRPGQGNTGELFF. CDR3 DNA sequence: TGTGCCAGCAGTTTTCGGCCGGGGCAGGGGAACACCGGGGAGCTGTTTTTT.

The CDR3 is CASSPAGHGGYTF. Written as DNA, the CDR3 is TGCGCCAGCAGCCCGGCGGGGCACGGAGGCTACACCTTC. J is TRBJ1-2 and V is TRBV4-1; D might be TRBD1 (5 bases). V shed 4 bases and J shed 8 bases, with 14 bases lying between them. The CDR3 consists of 13 residues. Germline V CDR1 and CDR2: MGHRA, YSYEKL.

The genes are TRBV9 and TRBJ1-6; D is perhaps TRBD1 (5 bases). Trimming removed 3 bases at V and 6 bases at J, with 7 bases between. The V gene's germline CDR1 is SGDLS and CDR2 YYNGEE. The CDR3 is 13 amino acids. CDR3 nucleotide sequence: TGTGCCAGCAGCGCTGACAGTAATTCACCCCTCCACTTT. This encodes CASSADSNSPLHF.

Many counts were recorded for this clonotype. The chain combines TRBV5-1 with TRBJ2-7; 10 bases match TRBD2. This CDR3 spans 18 amino acids. Germline trimming cut 0 bases from V and 3 bases from J; bases unmatched to any gene: 12. Germline V gives CDR1 SGHRS, CDR2 YFSETQ. The CDR3 loop reads CASSLDGRLAGAFYEQYF. The CDR3 DNA sequence: TGCGCCAGCAGCTTGGATGGGAGGCTAGCGGGAGCCTTCTACGAGCAGTACTTC.

By share, this clonotype counts as medium-sized. The chain employs TRBV4-1 and TRBJ2-5, with D perhaps given as TRBD1 or TRBD2 (5 bases each). V was pared by 4 bases and J by 0 bases, with 9 bases between. The CDR3 extends over 14 amino acids. CDR1 is MGHRA and CDR2 is YSYEKL in the germline V gene. The CDR3 loop reads CASSPPGHQETQYF. The DNA of the CDR3 is TGCGCCAGCAGCCCGCCGGGACACCAAGAGACCCAGTACTTC.

The rearrangement uses TRBV6-5 and TRBJ1-2, with 7 bases that match TRBD1. Germline V CDR1 and CDR2: MNHEY, SVGAGI. Trimming cost V 5 bases and J 0 bases; bases outside gene matches: 3. This CDR3 region has 14 residues. CDR3 nucleotides: TGTGCCAGCAGTCGGGGACAGTCTAACTATGGCTACACCTTC. Translated: CASSRGQSNYGYTF.

The chain joins TRBV6-5 to TRBJ2-2; D is unclear. The germline V and J ends were trimmed by 2 bases and 2 bases, with 12 bases remaining between them. The CDR3 spans 16 residues. Germline loops: CDR1 MNHEY, CDR2 SVGAGI. The CDR3: CASSYRQVANTGELFF. The CDR3 region has the DNA TGTGCCAGCAGTTACCGCCAGGTAGCAAACACCGGGGAGCTGTTTTTT.

This clonotype was observed a few times. The gene calls are TRBV11-3 and TRBJ1-5; TRBD1 agrees at 11 bases. Germline V gives CDR1 SGHNT, CDR2 YENEEA. The CDR3 consists of 15 residues. V dropped 5 bases and J dropped 3; count of bases not matched to a gene: 3. The CDR3 coding sequence is TGTGCCAGCAGCGAGGGACAGGGGGACAATCAGCCCCAGCATTTT. This translates into CASSEGQGDNQPQHF.

The rearrangement joins TRBV25-1 to TRBJ2-3; 9 nucleotides match TRBD2. CDR3 length equals 16 residues. Per the germline V gene, CDR1 is MGHDK and CDR2 is SYGVNS. The J segment lost 0 bases and the V segment lost 11 bases, leaving 12 bases of the junction unmatched. The CDR3 DNA reads TGTGCCGTCGATTCTAGCGGGGACGTTAGCACAGATACGCAGTATTTT. Translated: CAVDSSGDVSTDTQYF.